This TCR beta chain is drawn from a study of OX40 agonist ivuxolimab in advanced cancers. The V end was cut by 0 bases, the J end by 1 base, with 15 bases between. The CDR3 loop spans 17 amino acids. CDR1 and CDR2 (germline): MGHRA, YSYEKL. As regards this clone: The antigen is not known.

Points from the study as a whole: Expanded clones were, on average, more numerous in CD8+ T cells than in CD4+.

Sequencing was performed with immunoSEQ multiplex PCR; in TCRdb, only in-frame clones are kept and a portion is missing. Altogether about 14,000 clones are present, around 90% being singletons, with the ten largest covering 23%. The receptor was derived from an adult with an advanced solid tumor such as melanoma, head and neck, liver or kidney cancer. The chain combines TRBV4-1 with TRBJ1-1, with D possibly TRBD1 on 5 matching bases. The sequencing used CD4+ or CD8+ T cells sorted from blood, collected in a trial of the OX40 agonist ivuxolimab. The CDR3 coding sequence is TGCGCCAGCAGCCAAGAGATGGAGGGCAGGGCGAACACTGAAGCTTTCTTT. It is translated as CASSQEMEGRANTEAFF.